Detailed here is one TCR beta chain. As yet, its antigen is unknown. In TCRdb, the reads were re-called with MiXCR into one record per CDR3 protein. The sample holds about half a million distinct CDR3 sequences, approximately 46% seen once. The sample belongs to a study of T cell repertoires in cytomegalovirus infection. Study as a whole: Matching HLA type, along with CMV infection, was indicated by public TCR beta signatures. The study's findings and limits: Dominant in the ex vivo response were TCR beta clonotypes restricted by HLA-C and specific for CMV. Cumulative public TCR beta family frequency identified CMV carriers with the relevant HLA.

V lost 5 bases and J 8 bases, leaving 16 bases between the germline ends. The germline V gene has CDR1 SEHNR and CDR2 FQNEAQ (reference sequence). CDR3 length: 14 amino acids. The rearrangement links TRBV7-9 to TRBJ2-1; possibly TRBD2 for D (5 bases). The specimen comprised cultured PBMCs, sampled from culture after CMV antigen stimulation. The source of this sequence is a human donor in good health (CMV status not recorded). Some clones in this sample may be carry-over from other donors' samples. CDR3 nucleotides: TGTGCCAGCAGCCGGGATGCTCTGGCGTATGAGCAGTTCTTC. It is translated as CASSRDALAYEQFF.